This T cell receptor (beta chain) was profiled in a study of blood T cell repertoires in COVID-19. Overall study: Some COVID-19 samples were acute and others convalescent; all came from the United States, Italy and Spain.

The CDR3 covers 14 residues. Germline values: CDR1 MDHEN, CDR2 SYDVKM. Between the trimmed V and J ends, which lost 0 bases and 4 bases, there was a span of 9 bases. In the source study's methods: The assay estimated nucleated cells by amplifying reference gene primers. The table came from immunoSEQ multiplex PCR; TCRdb's copy has only in-frame clones and leaves some out. V, J and clone size derive from that table, while D and trimming were established from the DNA sequence. The data contain 400,000 to 450,000 clones, around 89% of them singletons. The chain has TRBV28 and TRBJ1-2, with a tentative D call TRBD1 (6 bases). The clonotype originates from a woman aged 45-59 years with COVID-19, enrolled during active disease. Sequencing used peripheral blood. The CDR3: CASSLWGAVYGYTF. CDR3 nucleotide sequence: TGTGCCAGCAGTTTATGGGGGGCCGTCTATGGCTACACCTTC.